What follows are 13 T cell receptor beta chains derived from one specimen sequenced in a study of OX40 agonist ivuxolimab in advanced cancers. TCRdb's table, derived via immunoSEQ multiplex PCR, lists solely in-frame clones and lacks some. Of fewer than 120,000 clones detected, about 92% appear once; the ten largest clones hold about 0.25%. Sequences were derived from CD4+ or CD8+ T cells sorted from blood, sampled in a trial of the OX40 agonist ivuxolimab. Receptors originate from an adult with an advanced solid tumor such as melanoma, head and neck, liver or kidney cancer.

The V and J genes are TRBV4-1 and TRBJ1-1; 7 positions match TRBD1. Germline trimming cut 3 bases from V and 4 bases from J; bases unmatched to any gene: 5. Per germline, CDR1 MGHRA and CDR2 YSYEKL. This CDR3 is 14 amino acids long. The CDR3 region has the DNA TGCGCCAGCAGCCACGGGTACAGGGGCACTGAAGCTTTCTTT. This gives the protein CASSHGYRGTEAFF.

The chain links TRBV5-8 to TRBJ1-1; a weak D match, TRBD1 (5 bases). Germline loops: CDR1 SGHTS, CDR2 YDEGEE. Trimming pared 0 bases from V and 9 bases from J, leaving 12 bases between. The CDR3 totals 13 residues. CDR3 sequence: CASSLARVGKAFF. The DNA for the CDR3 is TGTGCCAGCAGCTTGGCCAGGGTCGGAAAAGCTTTCTTT. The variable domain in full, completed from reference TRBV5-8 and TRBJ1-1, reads EAGVTQSPTHLIKTRGQQATLRCSPISGHTSVYWYQQALGLGLQFLLWYDEGEERNRGNFPPRFSGRQFPNYSSELNVNALELEDSALYLCASSLARVGKAFFGQGTRLTVV.

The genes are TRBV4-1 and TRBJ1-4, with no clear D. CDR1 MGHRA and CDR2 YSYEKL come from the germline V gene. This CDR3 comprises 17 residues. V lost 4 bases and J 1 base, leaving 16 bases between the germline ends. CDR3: CASSPPLGGVTNEKLFF. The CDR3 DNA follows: TGCGCCAGCAGCCCCCCTTTGGGCGGGGTAACTAATGAAAAACTGTTTTTT.

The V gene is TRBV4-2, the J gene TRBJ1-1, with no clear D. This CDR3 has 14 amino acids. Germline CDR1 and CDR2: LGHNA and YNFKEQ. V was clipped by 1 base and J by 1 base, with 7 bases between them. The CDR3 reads CASSQGAGNTEAFF. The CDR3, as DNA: TGTGCCAGCAGCCAAGGGGCAGGGAACACTGAAGCTTTCTTT.

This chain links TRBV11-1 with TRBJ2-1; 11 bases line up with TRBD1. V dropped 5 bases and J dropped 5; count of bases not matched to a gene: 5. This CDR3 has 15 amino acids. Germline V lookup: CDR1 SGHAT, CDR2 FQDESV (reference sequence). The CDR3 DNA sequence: TGTGCCAGCAGCCCGGGGACAGGGGGTAACAATGAGCAGTTCTTC. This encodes CASSPGTGGNNEQFF.

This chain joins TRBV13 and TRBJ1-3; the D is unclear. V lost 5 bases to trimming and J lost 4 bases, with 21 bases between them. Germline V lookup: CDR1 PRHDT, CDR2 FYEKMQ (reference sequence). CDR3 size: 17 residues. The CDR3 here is CASSVMTPGWPGNTIYF. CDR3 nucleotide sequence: TGTGCCAGCAGCGTGATGACTCCGGGTTGGCCCGGAAACACCATATATTTT.

CDR3 sequence reads: CASSLLTGLNTEAFF. The CDR3 region has the DNA TGTGCCAGCAGCCTACTGACAGGTTTGAACACTGAAGCTTTCTTT. V usage is TRBV11-2 and J usage is TRBJ1-1, with D possibly being TRBD1 (6 bases). The CDR3 totals 15 residues. Germline V gene lookup returns CDR1 SGHAT and CDR2 FQNNGV. The V end lost 5 bases, the J end lost 0 bases, and 13 bases lay between the germline ends.

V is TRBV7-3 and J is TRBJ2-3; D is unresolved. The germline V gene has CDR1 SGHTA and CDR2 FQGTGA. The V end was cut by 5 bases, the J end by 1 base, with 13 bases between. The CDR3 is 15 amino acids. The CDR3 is CASSPAYRRTDTQYF. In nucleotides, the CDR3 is TGTGCCAGCAGCCCGGCATATAGACGCACAGATACGCAGTATTTT.

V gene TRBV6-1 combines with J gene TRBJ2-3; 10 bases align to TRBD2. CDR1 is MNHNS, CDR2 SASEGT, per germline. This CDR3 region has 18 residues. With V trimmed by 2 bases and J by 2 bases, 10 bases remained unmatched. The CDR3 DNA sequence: TGTGCCAGCAGTGAAAAAGTAGCTAGCGGGAGAACCACAGATACGCAGTATTTT. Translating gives CASSEKVASGRTTDTQYF.

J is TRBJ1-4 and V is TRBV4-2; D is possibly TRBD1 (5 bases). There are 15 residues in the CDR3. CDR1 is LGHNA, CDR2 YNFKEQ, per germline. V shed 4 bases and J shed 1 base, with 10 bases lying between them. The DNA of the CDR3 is TGTGCCAGCAGCCCAGTGGGGGAAACTAATGAAAAACTGTTTTTT. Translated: CASSPVGETNEKLFF.

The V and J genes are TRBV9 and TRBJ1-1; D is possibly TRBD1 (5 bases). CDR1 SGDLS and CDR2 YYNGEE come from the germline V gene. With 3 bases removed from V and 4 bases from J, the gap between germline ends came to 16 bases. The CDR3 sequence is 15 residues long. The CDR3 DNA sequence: TGTGCCAGCAGCGCCATTTCGTATGGGGGCACTGAAGCTTTCTTT. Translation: CASSAISYGGTEAFF.

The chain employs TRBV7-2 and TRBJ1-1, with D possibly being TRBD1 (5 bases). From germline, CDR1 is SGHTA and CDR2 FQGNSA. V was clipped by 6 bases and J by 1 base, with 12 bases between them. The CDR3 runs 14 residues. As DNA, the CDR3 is TGTGCCAGCAGACCCCCTCAGGGGAACACTGAAGCTTTCTTT. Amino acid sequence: CASRPPQGNTEAFF.

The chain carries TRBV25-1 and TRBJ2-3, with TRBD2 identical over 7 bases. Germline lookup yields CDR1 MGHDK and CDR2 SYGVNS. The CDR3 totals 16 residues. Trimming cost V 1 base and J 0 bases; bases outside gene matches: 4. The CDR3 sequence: CASSEWEGLSTDTQYF. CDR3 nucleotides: TGTGCCAGCAGTGAATGGGAGGGTCTTAGCACAGATACGCAGTATTTT.